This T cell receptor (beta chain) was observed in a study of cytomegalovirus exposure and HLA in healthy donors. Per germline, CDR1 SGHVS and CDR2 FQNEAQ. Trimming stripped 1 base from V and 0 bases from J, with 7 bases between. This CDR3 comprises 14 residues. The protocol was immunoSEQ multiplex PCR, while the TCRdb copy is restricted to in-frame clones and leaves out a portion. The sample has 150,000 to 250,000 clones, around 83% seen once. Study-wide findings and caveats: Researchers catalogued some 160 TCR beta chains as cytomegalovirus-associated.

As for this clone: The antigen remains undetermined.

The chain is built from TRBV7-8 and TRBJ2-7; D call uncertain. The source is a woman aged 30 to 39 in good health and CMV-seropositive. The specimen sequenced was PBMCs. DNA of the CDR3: TGTGCCAGCAGCTTAGAGACTTACTCCTACGAGCAGTACTTC. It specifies CASSLETYSYEQYF.